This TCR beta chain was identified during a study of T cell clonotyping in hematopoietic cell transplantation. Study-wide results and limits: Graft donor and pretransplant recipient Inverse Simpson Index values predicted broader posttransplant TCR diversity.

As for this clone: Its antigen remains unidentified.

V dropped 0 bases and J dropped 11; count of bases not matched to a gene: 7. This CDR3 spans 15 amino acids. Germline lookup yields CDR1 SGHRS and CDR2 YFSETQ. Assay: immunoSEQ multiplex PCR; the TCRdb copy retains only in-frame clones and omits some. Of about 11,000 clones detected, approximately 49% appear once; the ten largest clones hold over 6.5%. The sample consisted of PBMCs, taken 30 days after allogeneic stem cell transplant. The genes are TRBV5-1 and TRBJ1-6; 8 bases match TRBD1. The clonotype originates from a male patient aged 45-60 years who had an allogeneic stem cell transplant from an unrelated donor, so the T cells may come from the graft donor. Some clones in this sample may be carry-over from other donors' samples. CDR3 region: CASSLVAGGATPLHF. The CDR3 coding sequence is TGCGCCAGCAGCTTGGTCGCAGGGGGCGCGACACCCCTCCACTTT.